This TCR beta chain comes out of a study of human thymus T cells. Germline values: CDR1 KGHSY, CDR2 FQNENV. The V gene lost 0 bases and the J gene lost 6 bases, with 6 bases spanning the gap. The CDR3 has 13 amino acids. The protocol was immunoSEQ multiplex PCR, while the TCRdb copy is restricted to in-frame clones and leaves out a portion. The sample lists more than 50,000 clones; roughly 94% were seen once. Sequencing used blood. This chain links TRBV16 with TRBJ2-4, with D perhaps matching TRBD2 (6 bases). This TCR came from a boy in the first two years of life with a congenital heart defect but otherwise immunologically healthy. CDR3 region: CASSQSGGNIQYF. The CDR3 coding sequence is TGTGCCAGCAGCCAATCGGGGGGAAACATTCAGTACTTC.